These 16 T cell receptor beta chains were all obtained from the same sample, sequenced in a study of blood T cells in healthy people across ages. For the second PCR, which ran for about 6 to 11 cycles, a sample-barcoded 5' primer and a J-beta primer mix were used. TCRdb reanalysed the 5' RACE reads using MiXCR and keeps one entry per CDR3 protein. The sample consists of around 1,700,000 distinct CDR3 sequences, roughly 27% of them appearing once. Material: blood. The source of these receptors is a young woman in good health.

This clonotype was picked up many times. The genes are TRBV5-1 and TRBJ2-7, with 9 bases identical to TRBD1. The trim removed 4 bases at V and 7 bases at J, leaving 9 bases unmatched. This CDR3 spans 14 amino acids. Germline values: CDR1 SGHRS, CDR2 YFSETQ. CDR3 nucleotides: TGCGCCAGCAGCCCCGGGACAGGGAGTATAGAGCAGTACTTC. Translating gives CASSPGTGSIEQYF. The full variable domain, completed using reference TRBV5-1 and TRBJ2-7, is KAGVTQTPRYLIKTRGQQVTLSCSPISGHRSVSWYQQTPGQGLQFLFEYFSETQRNKGNFPGRFSGRQFSNSRSEMNVSTLELGDSALYLCASSPGTGSIEQYFGPGTRLTVT.

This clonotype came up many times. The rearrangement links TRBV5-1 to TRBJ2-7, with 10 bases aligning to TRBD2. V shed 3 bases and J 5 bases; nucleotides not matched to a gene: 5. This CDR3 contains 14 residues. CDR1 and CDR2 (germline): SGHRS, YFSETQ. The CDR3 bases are TGCGCCAGCAGCTACGTCGGACTAGCGGACGAGCAGTACTTC. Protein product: CASSYVGLADEQYF.

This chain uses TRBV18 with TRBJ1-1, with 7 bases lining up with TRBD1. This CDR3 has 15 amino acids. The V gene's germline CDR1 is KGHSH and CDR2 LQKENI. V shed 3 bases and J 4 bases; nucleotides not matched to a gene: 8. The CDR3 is CASSPVRGRITEAFF. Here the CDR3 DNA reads TGTGCCAGCTCACCCGTCAGGGGGAGGATCACTGAAGCTTTCTTT.

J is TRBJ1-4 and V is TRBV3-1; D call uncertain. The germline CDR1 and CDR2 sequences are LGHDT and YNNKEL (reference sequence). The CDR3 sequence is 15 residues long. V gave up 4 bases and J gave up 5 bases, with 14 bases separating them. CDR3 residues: CASSPVADINEKLFF. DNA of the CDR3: TGTGCCAGCAGCCCCGTTGCAGACATCAATGAAAAACTGTTTTTT. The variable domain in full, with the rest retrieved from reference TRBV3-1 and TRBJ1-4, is DTAVSQTPKYLVTQMGNDKSIKCEQNLGHDTMYWYKQDSKKFLKIMFSYNNKELIINETVPNRFSPKSPDKAHLNLHINSLELGDSAVYFCASSPVADINEKLFFGSGTQLSVL.

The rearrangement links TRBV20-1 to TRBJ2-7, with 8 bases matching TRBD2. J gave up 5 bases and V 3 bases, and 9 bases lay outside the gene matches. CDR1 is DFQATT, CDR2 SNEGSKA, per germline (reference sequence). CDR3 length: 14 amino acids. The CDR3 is CSASYRGGSDEQYF. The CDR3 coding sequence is TGCAGTGCTAGTTATCGCGGGGGGTCCGACGAGCAGTACTTC.

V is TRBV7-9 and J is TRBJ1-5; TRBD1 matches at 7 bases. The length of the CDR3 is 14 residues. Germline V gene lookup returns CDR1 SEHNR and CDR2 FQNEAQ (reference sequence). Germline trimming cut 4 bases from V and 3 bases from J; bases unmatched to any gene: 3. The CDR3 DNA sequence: TGTGCCAGCAGCTCCGAGGGGGCCAATCAGCCCCAGCATTTT. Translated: CASSSEGANQPQHF.

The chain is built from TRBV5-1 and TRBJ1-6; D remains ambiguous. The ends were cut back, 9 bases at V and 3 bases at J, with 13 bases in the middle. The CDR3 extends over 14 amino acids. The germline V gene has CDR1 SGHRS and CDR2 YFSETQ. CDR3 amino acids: CANQGKIYNSPLHF. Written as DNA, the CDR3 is TGCGCCAACCAAGGCAAAATCTATAATTCACCCCTCCACTTT.

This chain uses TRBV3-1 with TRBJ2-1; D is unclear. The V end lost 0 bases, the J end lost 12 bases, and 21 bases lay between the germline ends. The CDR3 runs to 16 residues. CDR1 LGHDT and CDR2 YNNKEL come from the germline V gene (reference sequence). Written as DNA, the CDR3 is TGTGCCAGCAGCCAAGAAGGGCTTGGCTTCTCCTTCGTGCAGTTCTTC. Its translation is CASSQEGLGFSFVQFF.

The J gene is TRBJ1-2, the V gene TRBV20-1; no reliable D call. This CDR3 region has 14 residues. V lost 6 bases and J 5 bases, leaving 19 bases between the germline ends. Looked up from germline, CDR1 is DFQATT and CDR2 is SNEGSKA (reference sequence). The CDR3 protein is CSAQPDKNLYGYTF. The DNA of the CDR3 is TGCAGTGCCCAGCCTGACAAGAACCTTTATGGCTACACCTTC.

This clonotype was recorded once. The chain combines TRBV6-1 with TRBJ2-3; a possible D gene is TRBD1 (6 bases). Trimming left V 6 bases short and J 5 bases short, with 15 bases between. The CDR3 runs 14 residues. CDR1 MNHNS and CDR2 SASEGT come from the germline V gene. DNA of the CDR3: TGTGCCAGCAGAGACACAGGGTGGGGAGATACGCAGTATTTT. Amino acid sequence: CASRDTGWGDTQYF.

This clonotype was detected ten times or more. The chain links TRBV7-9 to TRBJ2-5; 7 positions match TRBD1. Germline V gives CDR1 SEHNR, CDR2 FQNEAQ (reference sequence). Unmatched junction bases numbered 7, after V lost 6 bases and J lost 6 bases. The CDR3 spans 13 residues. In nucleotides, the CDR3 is TGTGCCAGCAGTTCTACAGGGGCCAAGACCCAGTACTTC. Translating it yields CASSSTGAKTQYF.

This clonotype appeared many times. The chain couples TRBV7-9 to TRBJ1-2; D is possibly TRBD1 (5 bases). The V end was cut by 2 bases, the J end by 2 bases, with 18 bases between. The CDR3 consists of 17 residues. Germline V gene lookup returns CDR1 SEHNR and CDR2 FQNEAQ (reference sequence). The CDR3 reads CASSLPTTARGNYGYTF. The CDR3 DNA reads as TGTGCCAGCAGCTTACCGACAACTGCACGGGGGAACTATGGCTACACCTTC. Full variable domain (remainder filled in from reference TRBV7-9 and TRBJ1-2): DTGVSQNPRHKITKRGQNVTFRCDPISEHNRLYWYRQTLGQGPEFLTYFQNEAQLEKSRLLSDRFSAERPKGSFSTLEIQRTEQGDSAMYLCASSLPTTARGNYGYTFGSGTRLTVV.

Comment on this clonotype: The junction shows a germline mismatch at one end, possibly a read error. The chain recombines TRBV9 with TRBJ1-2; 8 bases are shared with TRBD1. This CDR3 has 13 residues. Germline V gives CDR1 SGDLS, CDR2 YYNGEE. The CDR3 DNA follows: TGTGTCAGCAGCCCGACAGGGGCCGGGGGCTACACCTTC. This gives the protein CVSSPTGAGGYTF.

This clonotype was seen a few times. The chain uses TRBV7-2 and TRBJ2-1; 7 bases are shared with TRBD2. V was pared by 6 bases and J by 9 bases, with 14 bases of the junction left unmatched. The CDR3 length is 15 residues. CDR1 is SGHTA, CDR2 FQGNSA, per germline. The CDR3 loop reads CASRLGLAARSEQFF. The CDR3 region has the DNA TGTGCCAGCAGACTAGGGCTAGCGGCCCGAAGTGAGCAGTTCTTC.

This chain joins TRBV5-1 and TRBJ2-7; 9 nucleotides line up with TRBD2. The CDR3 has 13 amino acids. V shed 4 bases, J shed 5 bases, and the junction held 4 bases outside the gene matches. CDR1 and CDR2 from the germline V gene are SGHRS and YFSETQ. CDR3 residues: CASSIAGEHEQYF. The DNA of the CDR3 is TGCGCCAGCAGCATAGCGGGGGAACACGAGCAGTACTTC.

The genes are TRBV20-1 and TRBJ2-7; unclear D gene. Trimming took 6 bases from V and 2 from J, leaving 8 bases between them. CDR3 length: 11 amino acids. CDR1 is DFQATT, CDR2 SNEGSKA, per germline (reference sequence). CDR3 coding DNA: TGCAGTGCCCGTCCCGCCTACGAGCAGTACTTC. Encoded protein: CSARPAYEQYF.